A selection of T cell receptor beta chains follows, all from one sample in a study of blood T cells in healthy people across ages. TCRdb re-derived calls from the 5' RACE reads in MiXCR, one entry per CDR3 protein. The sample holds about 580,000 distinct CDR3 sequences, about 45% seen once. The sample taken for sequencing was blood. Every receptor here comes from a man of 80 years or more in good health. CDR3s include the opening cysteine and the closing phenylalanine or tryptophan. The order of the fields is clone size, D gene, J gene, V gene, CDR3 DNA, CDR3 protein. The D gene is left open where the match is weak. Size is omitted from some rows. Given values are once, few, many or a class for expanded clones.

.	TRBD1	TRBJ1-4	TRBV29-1	TGCAGCGTTGAAGCCTCCGGGACAGGGGGTGAAAAACTGTTTTTT	CSVEASGTGGEKLFF
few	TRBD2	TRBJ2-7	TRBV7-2	TGTGCCAGCAGCCCCGGACTAGCTAGGGCCTACGAGCAGTACTTC	CASSPGLARAYEQYF
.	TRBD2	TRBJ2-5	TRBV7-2	TGTGCCAGCAGCTCCCCCGGCATAGCGGGGGCGCAGACCCAGTACTTC	CASSSPGIAGAQTQYF
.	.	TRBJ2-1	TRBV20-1	TGCAGTGCTAGTCCGGGCCCACTAGGTAATGAGCAGTTCTTC	CSASPGPLGNEQFF
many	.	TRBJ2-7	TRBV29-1	TGCAGCGTTGGACAGCTCTACGAGCAGTACTTC	CSVGQLYEQYF
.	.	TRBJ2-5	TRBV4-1	TGCGCCAGCAGCCAAAGCCATAGCGAGGAGACCCAGTACTTC	CASSQSHSEETQYF
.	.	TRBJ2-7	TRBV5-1	TGCGCCAGCAGCTCGACACCTAGTATCTACGAGCAGTACTTC	CASSSTPSIYEQYF
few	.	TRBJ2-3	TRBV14	TGTGCCAGCAGCCAACCTAGGACAGACGGGGCAGATACGCAGTATTTT	CASSQPRTDGADTQYF
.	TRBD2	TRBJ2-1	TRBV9	TGTGCCAGCAGCGTCCCCGGGACTAGCGGAAACAATGAGCAGTTCTTC	CASSVPGTSGNNEQFF
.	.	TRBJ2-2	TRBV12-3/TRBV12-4	TGTGCCAGCAGTTTTTCCTTAGTTCGCACCGGGGAGCTGTTTTTT	CASSFSLVRTGELFF
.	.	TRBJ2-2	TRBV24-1	TGTGCCACCAGTGATTCCACAGGGCCCCCGAGGGGTCGCACCGGGGAGCTGTTTTTT	CATSDSTGPPRGRTGELFF
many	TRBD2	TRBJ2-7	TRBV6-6	TGTGCCAGCGACCTTAGCGGGAGGGCTTACTCCTACGAGCAGTACTTC	CASDLSGRAYSYEQYF
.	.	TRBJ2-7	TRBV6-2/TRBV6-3	TGTGCCAGCAGTTACCGTTCCCAGAGCTACGAGCAGTACTTC	CASSYRSQSYEQYF
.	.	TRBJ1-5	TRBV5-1	TGCGCCAGCAGCTTGAGTGCAGAGGGCAATCAGCCCCAGCATTTT	CASSLSAEGNQPQHF
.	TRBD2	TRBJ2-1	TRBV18	TGTGCCAGCTCACCTATGGGACTAGCGGGGGGCTCCTACAATGAGCAGTTCTTC	CASSPMGLAGGSYNEQFF
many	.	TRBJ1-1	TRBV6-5	TGTGCCAGCAGGCCACCGGGGCATACTGAAGCTTTCTTT	CASRPPGHTEAFF
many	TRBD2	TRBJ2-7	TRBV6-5	TGTGCCAGCAGGCCTAGCGGGAGTCCCTACGAGCAGTACTTC	CASRPSGSPYEQYF
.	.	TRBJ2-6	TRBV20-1	TGCAGTGCTAGAGCGTCTGGGGCCAACGTCCTGACTTTC	CSARASGANVLTF
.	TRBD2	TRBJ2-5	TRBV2	TGTGCCAGCAGCCCTACTAGCGGGGGACAAGAGACCCAGTACTTC	CASSPTSGGQETQYF
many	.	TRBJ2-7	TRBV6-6	TGTGCCAGCAGTTACTCCCCAGGGGGGTTGGGCTACGAGCAGTACTTC	CASSYSPGGLGYEQYF
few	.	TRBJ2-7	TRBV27	TGTGCCAGCACAAGCGCGGCCTACGAGCAGTACTTC	CASTSAAYEQYF
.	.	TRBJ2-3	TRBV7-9	TGTGCCAGCAGCTTAAATAGCGCCAAGACAGATACGCAGTATTTT	CASSLNSAKTDTQYF
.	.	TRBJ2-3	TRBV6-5	TGTGCCAGCAACGCGGGACGGGCGGAGGGGGGAGATACGCAGTATTTT	CASNAGRAEGGDTQYF
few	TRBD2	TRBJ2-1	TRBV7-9	TGTGCCAGCAGCTGGGGACTAGCTGGAAATGAGCAGTTCTTC	CASSWGLAGNEQFF
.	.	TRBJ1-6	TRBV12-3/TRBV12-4	TGTGCCAGCAGTTTAGAGAGGTCACCCCTCCACTTT	CASSLERSPLHF
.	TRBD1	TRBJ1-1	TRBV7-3	TGTGCCAGCAGCTCGACAGGGTCGGGCGCTGAAGCTTTCTTT	CASSSTGSGAEAFF
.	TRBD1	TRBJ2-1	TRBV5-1	TGCGCCAGCAGCCTCACCGGGACAGGGGGCTACAATGAGCAGTTCTTC	CASSLTGTGGYNEQFF
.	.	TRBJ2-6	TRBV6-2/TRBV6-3	TGTGCCAGCACCCATGGGCCTGGGGCCAACGTCCTGACTTTC	CASTHGPGANVLTF
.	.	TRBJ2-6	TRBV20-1	TGCAGTGCTAGAGGCCGTCACTCTGGGGCCAACGTCCTGACTTTC	CSARGRHSGANVLTF
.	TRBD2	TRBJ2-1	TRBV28	TGTGCCAGCAGTTTATGGGGAACTAGCGGAAGGACAAGAAATGAGCAGTTCTTC	CASSLWGTSGRTRNEQFF
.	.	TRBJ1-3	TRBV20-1	TGCAGTGCTGCACAGGTTTCTGGAAACACCATATATTTT	CSAAQVSGNTIYF
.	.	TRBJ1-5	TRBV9	TGTGCCAGCAGCGCGTCGTCGGGGGGGCCCAATCAGCCCCAGCATTTT	CASSASSGGPNQPQHF
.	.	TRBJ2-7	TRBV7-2	TGTGCCAGCAGCTTAGCGTACAGGGTTTACTACGAGCAGTACTTC	CASSLAYRVYYEQYF
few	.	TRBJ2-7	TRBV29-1	TGCAGCGTACTACAGGGAGACGAGCAGTACTTC	CSVLQGDEQYF